This T cell receptor beta chain was obtained from a study of blood T cells in healthy people across ages (dated by TCRdb to the mid-2010s). For the wider study: Template switching captured roughly one uniquely barcoded TCR beta cDNA molecule per two T cells in model experiments. Using deep sequencing normalized with unique cDNA molecular identifiers, the study measured how TCR beta repertoire diversity changes with age. For two donors (one aged 18 to 29 and one aged 80 or older), the study analyzed two additional independent replicas of 1 million unique cDNA reads from the same blood draw. Donors were grouped into four age groups: young (average about 15 years), middle-aged (39), aged (62) and long-lived (just over 80). Donors of different ages were randomly distributed across sequencing lanes to avoid experimental bias. Study-wide findings and limitations: Estimates of total diversity from one million sequenced T cells were regarded as lower bounds and underestimates. Because the CMV infection status of the donors was unknown, age-related changes in expanded clonotypes may potentially have been confounded. The percentage of naive T cells measured by flow cytometry correlated strongly with observed TCR beta diversity. Since profiling was done on bulk unsorted PBMCs, naive and antigen-experienced compartments could not be conclusively compared. The long-lived group showed more naive CD4+ T cells, fewer expanded clones and increased TCR diversity than the aged group, suggesting age selection. Observed TCR beta diversity per million T cells fell roughly linearly with age, and a significant reduction was already apparent by age approximately 40.

In the case of this clonotype: Its antigen remains undetermined. Per-base quality was not reported, and no clone a single base away is much larger than it.

The donors were roughly 40 Caucasian individuals from Russia, aged roughly 6 to 100 years, who were systemically healthy. Each donor gave about 10 milliliters of peripheral blood, drawn into EDTA-treated Vacutainer tubes. Ficoll-Paque density-gradient centrifugation was used to isolate PBMCs, with at least 6 million per sample. Total RNA, at least 6 micrograms per sample, was extracted from PBMCs with Trizol reagent. The percentages of naive CD45RAhigh/CD27high T cells were determined by flow cytometry on a PBMC aliquot from every donor. According to the germline V gene (reference sequence), CDR1 reads DFQATT and CDR2 reads SNEGSKA. From its cysteine to its phenylalanine, the CDR3 spans 12 amino acids. The CDR3 DNA has 36 bases and is translated from base 1. Library preparation was by 5' RACE. This sample was sequenced with an Illumina HiSeq 2500. A second PCR of roughly 6 to 12 cycles was run with a J-beta primer mix and a sample-barcoded 5' primer. A unique molecular identifier was introduced onto each TCR beta cDNA molecule by a template-switch 5' adaptor carrying 12 random nucleotides. Each sample yielded at least 3 million CDR3-containing paired-end reads. The Mint cDNA synthesis kit, primed by a TRBC-specific oligonucleotide, was used to synthesize first-strand cDNA from all RNA. After uracil-DNA glycosylase treatment, a first 18-cycle PCR used universal primers M1SS and BC2_uni_R on all cDNA. Under the source paper's analysis protocol: For normalization, 1 million high-quality reads, each with a distinct molecular identifier, were randomly selected from each sample. Instead of being binned into consensus sequences, reads with shared molecular identifiers were discarded. MiTCR, set to a Q25 quality threshold and the strictest error-elimination algorithm, was used for CDR3 identification, clonotype clustering and error correction. Lower-bound total TCR beta diversity was estimated with a nonparametric unseen species model using Euler transformation. TCRdb trimmed public reads at Q25 via fastp, called clones via MiXCR and kept in-frame beta chains. Each CDR3 protein gets just one entry, which takes the most common genes and DNA from the rows behind it. The V and J calls and clone size are TCRdb's, not the authors'. In this sample the table shows about 1.6 million distinct CDR3 sequences, about 31% of which occur a single time. Of the sample, 11% falls within the top ten clones.

Sequencing used blood. The rearrangement combines TRBV20-1 with TRBJ2-5; TRBD1 is a possible D gene, resting on 5 matching bases. The DNA end favors TRBJ2-7, so the J call may be wrong. The clonotype was recovered from a woman between 25 and 40 years old in good health. The DNA sequence reads TGCAGTGCTGTCAGGGCCGACCACGAGCAGTACTTC. Its protein reads: CSAVRADHEQYF.